A single sample is the source of the 11 T cell receptor beta chains below, sequenced in a study of T cells in localized non-small cell lung cancer. Sequencing used immunoSEQ multiplex PCR; TCRdb keeps in-frame clones, though not all of them. This sample has 50,000 to 65,000 clones, with roughly 80% found just once. This specimen was PBMCs, taken before any cancer treatment. All receptors come from a woman aged 40-75 years with stage II lung adenocarcinoma.

This clone was seen just once. The CDR3 DNA sequence: TGTGCCAGCAGCTCCCAGCGGGGGGGAGGGCAAGAGACCCAGTACTTC. Its translation is CASSSQRGGGQETQYF. J is TRBJ2-5 and V is TRBV4-2; TRBD2 matches 10 bases. Per the germline V gene, CDR1 is LGHNA and CDR2 is YNFKEQ. The CDR3 extends over 16 amino acids. V dropped 5 bases and J dropped 2; count of bases not matched to a gene: 8.

The gene calls are TRBV9 and TRBJ1-3; 7 bases agree with TRBD1. This CDR3 spans 16 amino acids. Germline trimming cut 0 bases from V and 1 base from J; bases unmatched to any gene: 4. Germline CDR1 reads SGDLS; CDR2 reads YYNGEE. The CDR3 DNA reads as TGTGCCAGCAGCGTAGTAGGGGACAGTTCTGGAAACACCATATATTTT. Its translation is CASSVVGDSSGNTIYF.

The V gene is TRBV27, the J gene TRBJ1-1; 8 nucleotides match TRBD1. Germline trimming cut 5 bases from V and 5 bases from J; bases unmatched to any gene: 7. Germline-derived CDR1 and CDR2 are MNHEY and SMNVEV (reference sequence). The CDR3 has 14 amino acids. The CDR3 loop reads CASSLAGGGTEAFF. In DNA form, the CDR3 reads TGTGCCAGCAGTCTAGCAGGGGGCGGAACTGAAGCTTTCTTT.

The gene calls are TRBV14 and TRBJ1-3; 8 bases fit TRBD1. After removal of 7 bases from V and 2 bases from J, the junction contained 7 bases not matched to a gene. Germline V gene lookup returns CDR1 SGHDN and CDR2 FVKESK. The CDR3 contains 15 residues. CDR3 loop: CASTARTGTGNTIYF. The CDR3 region has the DNA TGTGCCAGCACCGCCCGGACAGGGACTGGAAACACCATATATTTT.

The chain employs TRBV6-1 and TRBJ1-4, with 8 bases identical to TRBD1. J gave up 3 bases and V 1 base, and 16 bases lay outside the gene matches. The CDR3 is made up of 20 amino acids. Germline V CDR1 and CDR2: MNHNS, SASEGT. In DNA, the CDR3 is TGTGCCAGCAGTGAAGTATCAGGACAGGGAGAGTTTGGAGCTAATGAAAAACTGTTTTTT. This gives the protein CASSEVSGQGEFGANEKLFF.

This clone was recorded once. This chain connects TRBV29-1 to TRBJ2-3; 7 bases match TRBD1. Germline CDR1 SQVTM, CDR2 ANQGSEA. With 4 bases clipped from V and 1 base from J, the junction kept 8 bases outside the gene matches. CDR3 length equals 15 residues. CDR3 DNA: TGCAGCGTTGTGGGGGACAGATTCGGCACAGATACGCAGTATTTT. It specifies CSVVGDRFGTDTQYF.

The chain employs TRBV4-1 and TRBJ1-5, with 10 bases lining up with TRBD1. CDR3 length: 16 amino acids. Germline V gene lookup returns CDR1 MGHRA and CDR2 YSYEKL. V shed 1 base and J 5 bases; nucleotides not matched to a gene: 5. The CDR3, as DNA: TGCGCCAGCAGCCAAGGAGGGGACAGGGGCTATCAGCCCCAGCATTTT. The encoded protein is CASSQGGDRGYQPQHF.

V is TRBV9 and J is TRBJ1-6, with D possibly matching TRBD1 (5 bases). V was cut by 0 bases and J by 8 bases, with 15 bases left in between. Germline values: CDR1 SGDLS, CDR2 YYNGEE. The CDR3 runs to 16 residues. Here the CDR3 reads CASSVGGARGDSPLHF. CDR3 in DNA: TGTGCCAGCAGCGTAGGAGGGGCCCGGGGAGATTCACCCCTCCACTTT.

The CDR3: CASSYSISQAFF. The CDR3 DNA is TGTGCCAGCAGTTACTCCATCTCCCAAGCTTTCTTT. This chain connects TRBV6-5 to TRBJ1-1; D call uncertain. The CDR3 length is 12 residues. Deletions cut 0 bases from V and 9 bases from J, with 8 bases between. CDR1 is MNHEY and CDR2 is SVGAGI in the germline V gene.

This chain connects TRBV18 to TRBJ1-1, with D tentatively TRBD1 (5 bases). This CDR3 region has 13 residues. CDR1 is KGHSH, CDR2 LQKENI, per germline. V gave up 3 bases and J gave up 4 bases, with 9 bases separating them. The CDR3 DNA reads TGTGCCAGCTCACCTGACAGCCGCACTGAAGCTTTCTTT. Protein sequence: CASSPDSRTEAFF. The full variable domain, in which reference TRBV18 and TRBJ1-1 provide the parts outside the CDR3, is NAGVMQNPRHLVRRRGQEARLRCSPMKGHSHVYWYRQLPEEGLKFMVYLQKENIIDESGMPKERFSAEFPKEGPSILRIQQVVRGDSAAYFCASSPDSRTEAFFGQGTRLTVV.

This clone has just one count. The chain joins TRBV28 to TRBJ1-5; D remains ambiguous. The germline CDR1 and CDR2 sequences are MDHEN and SYDVKM. The CDR3 is 13 amino acids. The V end lost 7 bases, the J end lost 5 bases, and 12 bases lay between the germline ends. CDR3 DNA sequence: TGTGCCAGCAAGGAAACAGCGGATCAGCCCCAGCATTTT. Its protein is CASKETADQPQHF.